This entry lists 13 T cell receptor beta chains sequenced from one sample in a study of blood T cell repertoires in COVID-19. The assay was immunoSEQ multiplex PCR, and TCRdb's table has in-frame clones only and misses some. There are 250,000 or so clones in the sample; around 80% occur only once, and under 2.5% lies in the top ten. Sample: peripheral blood. These receptors originate from a man aged 40-49 years who had recovered from COVID-19.

This chain uses TRBV5-4 with TRBJ2-1; TRBD2 matches at 10 bases. This CDR3 contains 15 residues. The germline V gene has CDR1 SGHNT and CDR2 YYREEE (reference sequence). V lost 4 bases to trimming and J lost 8 bases; unmatched junction nucleotides: 9. This chain's CDR3 is CASSLTSGLGDEQFF. The CDR3 coding sequence is TGTGCCAGCAGCCTGACTAGCGGGTTAGGGGATGAGCAGTTCTTC.

The CDR3 coding sequence is TGTGCCAGCAGCTTAGGGGACACAAGGCTCCGAGAGACCCAGTACTTC. Protein: CASSLGDTRLRETQYF. The chain couples TRBV11-3 to TRBJ2-5; possible D gene TRBD1, 6 bases. This CDR3 spans 16 amino acids. The V gene's germline CDR1 is SGHNT and CDR2 YENEEA. Trimming left V 1 base short and J 4 bases short, with 16 bases between.

The rearrangement links TRBV7-2 to TRBJ1-1; perhaps TRBD1 as D (5 bases). There are 14 residues in the CDR3. CDR1 SGHTA and CDR2 FQGNSA come from the germline V gene. V was cut by 5 bases and J by 6 bases, with 16 bases left in between. CDR3 protein: CASSLGGEFAEAFF. As DNA, the CDR3 is TGTGCCAGCAGCCTCGGAGGGGAGTTCGCTGAAGCTTTCTTT.

This rearrangement joins TRBV3-1 (or the pseudogene TRBV3-2) to TRBJ1-4; 7 nucleotides align to TRBD1. V shed 0 bases and J 2 bases; nucleotides not matched to a gene: 3. The germline gives CDR1 LGHDT, CDR2 YNNKEL (reference sequence). The CDR3 contains 16 residues. The CDR3 spells CASSQDRGWTNEKLFF. The CDR3 DNA reads TGTGCCAGCAGCCAAGACAGGGGGTGGACTAATGAAAAACTGTTTTTT.

The chain employs TRBV11-2 and TRBJ2-2; weak D call: TRBD2 (5 bases). V gave up 1 base and J gave up 5 bases, with 20 bases separating them. Germline V gene lookup returns CDR1 SGHAT and CDR2 FQNNGV. This CDR3 spans 18 amino acids. The CDR3 nucleotides are TGTGCCAGCAGCTTAGTCGTTTTAGGGCAGACTACTACCGGGGAGCTGTTTTTT. This codes for CASSLVVLGQTTTGELFF.

This chain links TRBV6-5 with TRBJ2-3, with unresolved D. V lost 4 bases to trimming and J lost 1 base, with 9 bases between them. The germline CDR1 and CDR2 sequences are MNHEY and SVGAGI. The CDR3 loop spans 14 amino acids. CDR3: CASSSAQRTDTQYF. In nucleotides, the CDR3 is TGTGCCAGCAGTTCAGCACAGCGCACAGATACGCAGTATTTT.

This clone was detected only once. J is TRBJ1-4 and V is TRBV6-5; 9 bases are shared with TRBD1. V shed 0 bases and J 1 base; nucleotides not matched to a gene: 0. CDR1 MNHEY and CDR2 SVGAGI come from the germline V gene. The CDR3 consists of 16 residues. The CDR3 DNA is TGTGCCAGCAGTTACTCGGACAGGGGAACTAATGAAAAACTGTTTTTT. It encodes CASSYSDRGTNEKLFF.

The chain recombines TRBV2 with TRBJ1-6, with 8 bases identical to TRBD1. The CDR3 has 16 amino acids. Trimming cost V 3 bases and J 9 bases; bases outside gene matches: 10. Germline lookup yields CDR1 SNHLY and CDR2 FYNNEI. The DNA for the CDR3 is TGTGCCAGCAGTGAGCTAGGGGGACAGGTTGCTTCACCCCTCCACTTT. Encoded protein: CASSELGGQVASPLHF. The full variable domain, completed using reference TRBV2 and TRBJ1-6, is EPEVTQTPSHQVTQMGQEVILRCVPISNHLYFYWYRQILGQKVEFLVSFYNNEISEKSEIFDDQFSVERPDGSNFTLKIRSTKLEDSAMYFCASSELGGQVASPLHFGNGTRLTVT.

This clone was observed a handful of times. The same CDR3 is also encoded by other DNA sequences in this sample. V and J are TRBV7-2 and TRBJ2-1; 10 nucleotides align to TRBD2. The CDR3 is 15 residues long. Germline-derived CDR1 and CDR2 are SGHTA and FQGNSA. The V segment lost 4 bases and the J segment 1 base; nucleotides outside the gene matches: 1. Written as DNA, the CDR3 is TGTGCCAGCAGCTGGACTAGCGGATCCTACAATGAGCAGTTCTTC. Its translation is CASSWTSGSYNEQFF. Looking up the rest from reference TRBV7-2 and TRBJ2-1 gives the full variable domain: GAGVSQSPSNKVTEKGKDVELRCDPISGHTALYWYRQSLGQGLEFLIYFQGNSAPDKSGLPSDRFSAERTGGSVSTLTIQRTQQEDSAVYLCASSWTSGSYNEQFFGPGTRLTVL.

This clone occurred a few times. This chain connects TRBV11-3 to TRBJ2-7, with 10 nucleotides matching TRBD2. The germline V gene encodes CDR1 SGHNT and CDR2 YENEEA. The CDR3 loop spans 15 amino acids. The V segment lost 6 bases and the J segment 1 base; nucleotides outside the gene matches: 6. CDR3 DNA: TGTGCCAGCAGAAAAGGGACTAGCGAGTCCTACGAGCAGTACTTC. Amino acid sequence: CASRKGTSESYEQYF. Based on the CDR3 plus reference TRBV11-3 and TRBJ2-7, the full variable domain is EAGVVQSPRYKIIEKKQPVAFWCNPISGHNTLYWYLQNLGQGPELLIRYENEEAVDDSQLPKDRFSAERLKGVDSTLKIQPAELGDSAVYLCASRKGTSESYEQYFGPGTRLTVT.

The V and J genes are TRBV6-6 and TRBJ2-1; 7 bases agree with TRBD2. Trimming at V came to 6 bases and at J to 4 bases, leaving 12 bases not matched to a gene. The CDR3 consists of 16 residues. From germline, CDR1 is MNHNY and CDR2 SVGAGI (reference sequence). DNA for the CDR3: TGTGCCAGCAGGGCACGGCCCACTAGCGCTTACAATGAGCAGTTCTTC. Translation gives CASRARPTSAYNEQFF.

The CDR3 region has the DNA TGCGCCAGCAGCTTGAACGGGGGGCTGGCAGATACGCAGTATTTT. Its protein product is CASSLNGGLADTQYF. This chain joins TRBV5-1 and TRBJ2-3; perhaps TRBD2 as D (7 bases). V was shortened by 1 base and J by 4 bases, with 13 bases between the two germline ends. The CDR3 totals 15 residues. Germline lookup yields CDR1 SGHRS and CDR2 YFSETQ.

V gene TRBV19 combines with J gene TRBJ2-5, with D hard to call. The germline CDR1 and CDR2 sequences are LNHDA and SQIVND (reference sequence). Trimming took 8 bases from V and 1 from J, leaving 20 bases between them. The CDR3 sequence is 16 residues long. CDR3 region: CASARLGAGSQETQYF. CDR3 sequence (DNA): TGTGCCAGTGCCCGCTTGGGCGCCGGCTCCCAAGAGACCCAGTACTTC.